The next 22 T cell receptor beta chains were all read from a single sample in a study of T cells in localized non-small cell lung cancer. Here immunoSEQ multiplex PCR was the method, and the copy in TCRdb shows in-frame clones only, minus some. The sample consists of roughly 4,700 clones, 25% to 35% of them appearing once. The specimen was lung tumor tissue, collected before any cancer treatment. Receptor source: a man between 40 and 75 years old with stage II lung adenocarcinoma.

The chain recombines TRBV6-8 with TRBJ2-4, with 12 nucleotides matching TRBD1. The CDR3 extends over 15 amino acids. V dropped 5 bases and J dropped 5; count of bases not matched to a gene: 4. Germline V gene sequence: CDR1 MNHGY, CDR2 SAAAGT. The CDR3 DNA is TGTGCCAGCAGTGGGGACAGGGGGCGGGAAAACATTCAGTACTTC. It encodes CASSGDRGRENIQYF.

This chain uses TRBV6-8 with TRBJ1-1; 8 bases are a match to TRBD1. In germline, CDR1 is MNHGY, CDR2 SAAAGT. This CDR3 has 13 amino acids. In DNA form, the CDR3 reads TGTGCTTCGGGCCGCGGACAGGGCCTAGAAGCTTTCTTT. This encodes CASGRGQGLEAFF.

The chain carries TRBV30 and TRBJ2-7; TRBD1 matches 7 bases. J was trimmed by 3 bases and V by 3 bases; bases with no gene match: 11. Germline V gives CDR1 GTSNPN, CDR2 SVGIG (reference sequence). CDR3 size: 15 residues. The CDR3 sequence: CAWSAGTVGFYEQYF. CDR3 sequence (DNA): TGTGCCTGGAGCGCCGGGACAGTGGGATTCTACGAGCAGTACTTC. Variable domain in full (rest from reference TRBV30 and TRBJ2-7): SQTIHQWPATLVQPVGSPLSLECTVEGTSNPNLYWYRQAAGRGLQLLFYSVGIGQISSEVPQNLSASRPQDRQFILSSKKLLLSDSGFYLCAWSAGTVGFYEQYFGPGTRLTVT.

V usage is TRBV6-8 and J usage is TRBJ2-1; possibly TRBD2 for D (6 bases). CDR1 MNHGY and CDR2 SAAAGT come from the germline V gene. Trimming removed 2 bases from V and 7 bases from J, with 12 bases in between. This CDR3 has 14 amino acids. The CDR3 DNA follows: TGTGCCAGCAGTTACAGTCGAGGAGGGAATGAGCAGTTCTTC. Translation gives CASSYSRGGNEQFF.

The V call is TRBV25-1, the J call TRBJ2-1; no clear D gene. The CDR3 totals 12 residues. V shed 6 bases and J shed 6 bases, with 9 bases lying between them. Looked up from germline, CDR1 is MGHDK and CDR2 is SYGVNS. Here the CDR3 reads CASRTWSNEQFF. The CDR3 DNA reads TGTGCCAGCAGGACCTGGAGCAATGAGCAGTTCTTC.

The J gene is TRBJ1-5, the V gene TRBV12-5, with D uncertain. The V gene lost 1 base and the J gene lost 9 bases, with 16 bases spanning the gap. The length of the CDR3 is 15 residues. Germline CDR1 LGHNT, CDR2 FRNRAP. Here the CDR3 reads CASGLESGGSSPQHF. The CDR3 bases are TGTGCTAGTGGTTTGGAGAGCGGTGGGTCGTCGCCCCAGCATTTT.

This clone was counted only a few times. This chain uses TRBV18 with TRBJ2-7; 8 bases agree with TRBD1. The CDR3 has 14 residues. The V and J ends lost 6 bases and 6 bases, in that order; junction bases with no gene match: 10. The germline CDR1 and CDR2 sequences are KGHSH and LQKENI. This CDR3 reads CASSARTGIGEQYF. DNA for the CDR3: TGTGCCAGCTCGGCGAGGACAGGGATCGGCGAGCAGTACTTC.

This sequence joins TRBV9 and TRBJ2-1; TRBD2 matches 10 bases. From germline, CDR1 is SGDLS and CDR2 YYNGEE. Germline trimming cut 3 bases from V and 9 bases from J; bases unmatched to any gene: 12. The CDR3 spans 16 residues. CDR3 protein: CASSESGRAQGSEQFF. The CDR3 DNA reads TGTGCCAGCAGCGAGAGCGGGAGGGCTCAAGGTTCTGAGCAGTTCTTC.

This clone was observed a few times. CDR3 residues: CASSLLGRGQETQYF. CDR3 DNA: TGTGCCAGCAGCTTGCTGGGGCGAGGGCAAGAGACCCAGTACTTC. The genes are TRBV11-1 and TRBJ2-5; D possibly uses TRBD1 or TRBD2 (5 bases each). The CDR3 length is 15 residues. V lost 3 bases and J 2 bases, leaving 13 bases between the germline ends. Germline loops: CDR1 SGHAT, CDR2 FQDESV (reference sequence).

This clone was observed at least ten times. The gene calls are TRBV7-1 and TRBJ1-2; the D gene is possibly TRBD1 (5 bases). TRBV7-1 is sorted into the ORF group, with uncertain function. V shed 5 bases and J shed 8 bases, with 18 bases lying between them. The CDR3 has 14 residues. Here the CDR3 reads CASSASRGIIGYTF. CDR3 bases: TGTGCCAGCAGCGCCTCCCGGGGCATTATCGGCTACACCTTC.

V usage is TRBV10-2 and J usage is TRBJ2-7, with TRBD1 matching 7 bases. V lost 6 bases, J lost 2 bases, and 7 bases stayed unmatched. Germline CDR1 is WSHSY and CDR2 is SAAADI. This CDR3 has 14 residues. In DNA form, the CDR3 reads TGCGCCAGCAGAAGGACAGGAACGGCCTACGAGCAGTACTTC. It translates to CASRRTGTAYEQYF.

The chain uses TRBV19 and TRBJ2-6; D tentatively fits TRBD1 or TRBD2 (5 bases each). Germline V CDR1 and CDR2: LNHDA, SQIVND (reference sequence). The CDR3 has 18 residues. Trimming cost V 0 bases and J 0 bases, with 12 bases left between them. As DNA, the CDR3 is TGTGCCAGTAGTATAGAGGGGGTTGGGAACTCTGGGGCCAACGTCCTGACTTTC. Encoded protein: CASSIEGVGNSGANVLTF. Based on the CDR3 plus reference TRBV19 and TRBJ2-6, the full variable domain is DGGITQSPKYLFRKEGQNVTLSCEQNLNHDAMYWYRQDPGQGLRLIYYSQIVNDFQKGDIAEGYSVSREKKESFPLTVTSAQKNPTAFYLCASSIEGVGNSGANVLTFGAGSRLTVL.

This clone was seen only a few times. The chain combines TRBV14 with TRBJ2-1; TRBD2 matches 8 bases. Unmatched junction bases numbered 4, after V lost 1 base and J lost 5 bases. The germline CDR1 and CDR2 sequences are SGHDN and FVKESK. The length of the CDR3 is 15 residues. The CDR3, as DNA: TGTGCCAGCAGCCAAGCGGGAGGGTCCAACAATGAGCAGTTCTTC. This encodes CASSQAGGSNNEQFF. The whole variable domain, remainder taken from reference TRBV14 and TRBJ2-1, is EAGVTQFPSHSVIEKGQTVTLRCDPISGHDNLYWYRRVMGKEIKFLLHFVKESKQDESGMPNNRFLAERTGGTYSTLKVQPAELEDSGVYFCASSQAGGSNNEQFFGPGTRLTVL.

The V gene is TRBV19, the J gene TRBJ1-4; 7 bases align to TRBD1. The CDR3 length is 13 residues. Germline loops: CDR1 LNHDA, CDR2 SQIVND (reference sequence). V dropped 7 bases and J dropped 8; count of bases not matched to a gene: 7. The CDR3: CASMNRGGEKLFF. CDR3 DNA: TGTGCCAGTATGAACAGGGGAGGGGAAAAACTGTTTTTT.

CDR3 nucleotides: TGTGCTAGTGGTTTGCTAAGGACTAGGTACAATGAGCAGTTCTTC. Protein: CASGLLRTRYNEQFF. V gene TRBV12-5 combines with J gene TRBJ2-1; 7 nucleotides align to TRBD2. Losses at the gene ends were 2 bases for V and 4 bases for J; bases not matched to a gene: 5. Germline V gene data show CDR1 as LGHNT and CDR2 as FRNRAP. The CDR3 length is 15 residues.

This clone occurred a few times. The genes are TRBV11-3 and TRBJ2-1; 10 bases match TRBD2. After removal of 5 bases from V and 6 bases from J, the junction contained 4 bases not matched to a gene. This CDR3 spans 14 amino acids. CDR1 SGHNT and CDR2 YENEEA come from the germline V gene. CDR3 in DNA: TGTGCCAGCAGCGAGAGGACTAGCGGCAATGAGCAGTTCTTC. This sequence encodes CASSERTSGNEQFF.

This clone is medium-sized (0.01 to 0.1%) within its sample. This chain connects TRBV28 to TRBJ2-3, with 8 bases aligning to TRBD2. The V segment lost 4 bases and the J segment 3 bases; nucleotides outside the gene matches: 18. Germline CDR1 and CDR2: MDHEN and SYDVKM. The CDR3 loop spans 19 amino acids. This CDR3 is CASSWDTRGLAGLTDTQYF. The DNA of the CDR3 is TGTGCCAGCAGTTGGGACACTCGGGGGCTAGCGGGTCTTACAGATACGCAGTATTTT.

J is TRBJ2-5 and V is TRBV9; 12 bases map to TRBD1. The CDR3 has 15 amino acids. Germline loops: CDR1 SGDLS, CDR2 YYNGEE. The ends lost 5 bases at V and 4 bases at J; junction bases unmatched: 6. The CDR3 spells CASSPGQGASETQYF. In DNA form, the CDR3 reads TGTGCCAGCAGTCCGGGACAGGGGGCATCAGAGACCCAGTACTTC.

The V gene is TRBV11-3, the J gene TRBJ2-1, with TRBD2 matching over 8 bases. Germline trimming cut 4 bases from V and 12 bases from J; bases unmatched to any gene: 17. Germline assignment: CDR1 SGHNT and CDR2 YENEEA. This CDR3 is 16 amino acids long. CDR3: CASSSPPGLGTLGQFF. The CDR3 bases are TGTGCCAGCAGCTCTCCGCCGGGACTAGGGACCCTCGGGCAGTTCTTC.

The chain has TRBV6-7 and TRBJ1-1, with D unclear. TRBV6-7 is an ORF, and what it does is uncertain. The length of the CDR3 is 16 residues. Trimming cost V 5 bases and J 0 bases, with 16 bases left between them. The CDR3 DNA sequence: TGTGCCAGCAGTGAAGGGCTAGGGCAGATGAACACTGAAGCTTTCTTT. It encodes CASSEGLGQMNTEAFF.

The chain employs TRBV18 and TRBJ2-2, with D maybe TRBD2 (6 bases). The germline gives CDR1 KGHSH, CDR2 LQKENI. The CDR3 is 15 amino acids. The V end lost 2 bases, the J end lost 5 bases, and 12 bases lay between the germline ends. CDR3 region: CASSPTPGRTGELFF. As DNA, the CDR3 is TGTGCCAGCTCACCAACCCCAGGGAGGACCGGGGAGCTGTTTTTT.

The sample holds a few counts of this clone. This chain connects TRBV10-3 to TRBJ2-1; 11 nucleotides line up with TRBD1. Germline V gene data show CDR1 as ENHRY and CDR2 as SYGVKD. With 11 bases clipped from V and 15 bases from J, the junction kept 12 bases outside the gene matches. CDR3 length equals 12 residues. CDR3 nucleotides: TGTGCCTCCGGACAGGGGGCGGGGGGTACGTTCTTC. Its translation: CASGQGAGGTFF.